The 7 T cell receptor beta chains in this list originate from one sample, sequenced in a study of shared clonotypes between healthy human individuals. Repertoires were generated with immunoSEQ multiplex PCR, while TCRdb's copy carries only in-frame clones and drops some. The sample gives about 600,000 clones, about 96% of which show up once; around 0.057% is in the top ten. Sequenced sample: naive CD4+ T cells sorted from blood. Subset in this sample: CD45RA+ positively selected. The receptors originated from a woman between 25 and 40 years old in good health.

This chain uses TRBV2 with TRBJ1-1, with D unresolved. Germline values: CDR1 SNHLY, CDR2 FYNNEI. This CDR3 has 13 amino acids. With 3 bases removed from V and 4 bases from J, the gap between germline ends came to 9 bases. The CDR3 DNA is TGTGCCAGCAGTGAGGAGGGATCCACTGAAGCTTTCTTT. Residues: CASSEEGSTEAFF. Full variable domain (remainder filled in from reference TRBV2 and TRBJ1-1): EPEVTQTPSHQVTQMGQEVILRCVPISNHLYFYWYRQILGQKVEFLVSFYNNEISEKSEIFDDQFSVERPDGSNFTLKIRSTKLEDSAMYFCASSEEGSTEAFFGQGTRLTVV.

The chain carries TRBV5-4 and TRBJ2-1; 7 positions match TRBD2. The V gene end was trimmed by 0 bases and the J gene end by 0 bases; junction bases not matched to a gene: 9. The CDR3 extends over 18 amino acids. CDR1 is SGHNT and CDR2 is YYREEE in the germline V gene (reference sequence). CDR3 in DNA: TGTGCCAGCAGCTTGGGGCTAGCGGCCACCCCCTCCTACAATGAGCAGTTCTTC. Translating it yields CASSLGLAATPSYNEQFF. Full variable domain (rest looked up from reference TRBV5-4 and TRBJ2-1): ETGVTQSPTHLIKTRGQQVTLRCSSQSGHNTVSWYQQALGQGPQFIFQYYREEENGRGNFPPRFSGLQFPNYSSELNVNALELDDSALYLCASSLGLAATPSYNEQFFGPGTRLTVL.

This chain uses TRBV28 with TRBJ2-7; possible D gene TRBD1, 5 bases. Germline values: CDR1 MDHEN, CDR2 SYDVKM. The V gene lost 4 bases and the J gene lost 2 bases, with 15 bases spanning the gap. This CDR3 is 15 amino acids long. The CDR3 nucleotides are TGTGCCAGCAGTTCGTCTAAGGGGCTCACCTACGAGCAGTACTTC. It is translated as CASSSSKGLTYEQYF.

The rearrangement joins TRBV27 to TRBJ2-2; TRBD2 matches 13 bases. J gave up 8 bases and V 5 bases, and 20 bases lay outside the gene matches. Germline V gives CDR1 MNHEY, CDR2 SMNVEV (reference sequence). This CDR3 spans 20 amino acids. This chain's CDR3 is CASSPIISRRLAGGAGELFF. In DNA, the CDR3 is TGTGCCAGCAGTCCAATCATTTCGAGGCGACTAGCGGGAGGCGCAGGGGAGCTGTTTTTT.

CDR3 loop: CASSFVPGVGETQYF. CDR3 sequence (DNA): TGCGCCAGCAGCTTCGTCCCGGGAGTGGGCGAGACCCAGTACTTC. The rearrangement uses TRBV5-1 and TRBJ2-5; perhaps TRBD2 as D (6 bases). The CDR3 length is 15 residues. Trimming removed 2 bases at V and 5 bases at J, with 16 bases between. CDR1 is SGHRS and CDR2 is YFSETQ in the germline V gene.

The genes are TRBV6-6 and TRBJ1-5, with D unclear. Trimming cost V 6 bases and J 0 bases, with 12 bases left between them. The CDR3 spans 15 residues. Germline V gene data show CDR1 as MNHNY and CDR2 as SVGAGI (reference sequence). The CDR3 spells CASRKGSPSNQPQHF. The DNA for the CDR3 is TGTGCCAGCAGAAAGGGTAGCCCTAGCAATCAGCCCCAGCATTTT.

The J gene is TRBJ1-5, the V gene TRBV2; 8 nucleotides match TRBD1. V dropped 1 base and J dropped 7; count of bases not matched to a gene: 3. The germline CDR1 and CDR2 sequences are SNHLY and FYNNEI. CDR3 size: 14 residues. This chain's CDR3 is CASSEGTGRQPQHF. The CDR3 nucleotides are TGTGCCAGCAGTGAAGGGACAGGGAGACAGCCCCAGCATTTT.